Each of the 27 T cell receptor beta chains below was sequenced from the same sample in a study of T-cell reconstitution after alpha-beta-depleted transplantation in children. A library of TCRbeta sequences, prepared with unique molecular identifiers, was generated. TCRdb re-called the PCR reads through MiXCR, storing one row per CDR3 protein. The top ten clones hold less than 4% of a sample with some 550,000 distinct CDR3 sequences, around 16% of them seen once. The sample in question was PBMCs from the stem cell graft donor, obtained from the stem cell graft. The receptors derive from a human donor who donated a stem cell graft to a child with acute lymphoblastic leukemia.

This clonotype was counted only a few times. The V gene is TRBV3-1, the J gene TRBJ2-7; D unresolved. Germline V gives CDR1 LGHDT, CDR2 YNNKEL (reference sequence). Deletions cut 3 bases from V and 4 bases from J, with 7 bases between. This CDR3 has 12 residues. The CDR3: CASSHATYEQYF. The CDR3 DNA reads as TGTGCCAGCAGCCACGCTACTTACGAGCAGTACTTC.

Only a few counts were recorded for this clonotype. The chain is built from TRBV20-1 and TRBJ2-1; 13 bases map to TRBD2. Germline V gives CDR1 DFQATT, CDR2 SNEGSKA (reference sequence). Germline trimming cut 5 bases from V and 6 bases from J; bases unmatched to any gene: 1. The CDR3 has 13 residues. CDR3: CSAGLAGANEQFF. The CDR3 coding sequence is TGCAGTGCTGGACTAGCGGGAGCCAATGAGCAGTTCTTC.

The V gene is TRBV2, the J gene TRBJ1-5; D is ambiguous. Looked up from germline, CDR1 is SNHLY and CDR2 is FYNNEI. The CDR3 is made up of 13 amino acids. Trimming stripped 8 bases from V and 0 bases from J, with 8 bases between. The CDR3: CASCQYSNQPQHF. The CDR3 nucleotides read TGTGCCAGCTGCCAGTATAGCAATCAGCCCCAGCATTTT.

The chain links TRBV24-1 to TRBJ1-1; unclear D gene. The CDR3 covers 13 residues. Trimming left V 4 bases short and J 5 bases short, with 10 bases between. The germline CDR1 and CDR2 sequences are KGHDR and SFDVKD. As DNA, the CDR3 is TGTGCCACCAGTGACAGGATCGAAACTGAAGCTTTCTTT. It yields the protein CATSDRIETEAFF.

The chain recombines TRBV27 with TRBJ2-3, with 8 positions matching TRBD2. The V and J ends lost 3 bases and 1 base, in that order; junction bases with no gene match: 6. This CDR3 has 16 residues. Germline CDR1 MNHEY, CDR2 SMNVEV (reference sequence). The CDR3 sequence is CASSFLAGLGTDTQYF. The CDR3 DNA is TGTGCCAGCAGTTTTTTAGCGGGACTTGGCACAGATACGCAGTATTTT.

This clonotype was observed at least ten times. The genes are TRBV6-5 and TRBJ2-1; perhaps D is TRBD1 or TRBD2 (6 bases each). This CDR3 has 14 amino acids. Germline CDR1 reads MNHEY; CDR2 reads SVGAGI. Trimming took 4 bases from V and 3 from J, leaving 10 bases between them. The CDR3 DNA is TGTGCCAGCAGTTCGGAGGGGGACTACAATGAGCAGTTCTTC. Translating gives CASSSEGDYNEQFF.

This clonotype was counted between two and nine times. The rearrangement uses TRBV11-2 and TRBJ2-2; tentatively, D is TRBD1 or TRBD2 (5 bases each). Looked up from germline, CDR1 is SGHAT and CDR2 is FQNNGV. The CDR3 runs to 16 residues. Trimming took off 2 bases at V and 10 bases at J, with 20 bases between the two ends. The CDR3 region has the DNA TGTGCCAGCAGCTTAACAGGCGGGTCAGATCGCGAGGAGCTGTTTTTT. Its translation is CASSLTGGSDREELFF.

This clonotype was detected a few times. The CDR3 spells CSPARHTEAFF. As DNA, the CDR3 is TGCAGCCCCGCTCGGCACACTGAAGCTTTCTTT. This chain uses TRBV20-1 with TRBJ1-1; D not certain. The length of the CDR3 is 11 residues. Germline CDR1 reads DFQATT; CDR2 reads SNEGSKA (reference sequence).

This clonotype was observed a few times. The chain carries TRBV5-1 and TRBJ2-7; 7 bases agree with TRBD1. CDR1 and CDR2 (germline): SGHRS, YFSETQ. The CDR3 contains 16 residues. The ends lost 5 bases at V and 4 bases at J; junction bases unmatched: 15. DNA of the CDR3: TGCGCCAGCAGGGGAGTTGGTAGTGACAGGGCATACGAGCAGTACTTC. Amino acids: CASRGVGSDRAYEQYF. The full variable domain, with the rest looked up from reference TRBV5-1 and TRBJ2-7, is KAGVTQTPRYLIKTRGQQVTLSCSPISGHRSVSWYQQTPGQGLQFLFEYFSETQRNKGNFPGRFSGRQFSNSRSEMNVSTLELGDSALYLCASRGVGSDRAYEQYFGPGTRLTVT.

The chain couples TRBV7-6 to TRBJ1-1; TRBD1 aligns across 7 bases. V trimming: 1 base; J trimming: 7 bases; junction bases outside the gene matches: 3. Germline V CDR1 and CDR2: SGHVS, FNYEAQ. The CDR3 runs 13 residues. This CDR3 is CASSLGTGDEAFF. Written as DNA, the CDR3 is TGTGCCAGCAGCTTAGGGACAGGAGATGAAGCTTTCTTT.

The chain is built from TRBV7-9 and TRBJ2-3; possibly TRBD1 for D (5 bases). The CDR3 spans 11 residues. V lost 5 bases and J 9 bases, leaving 9 bases between the germline ends. CDR1 is SEHNR and CDR2 is FQNEAQ in the germline V gene (reference sequence). CDR3 residues: CASSLRTTQYF. CDR3 nucleotides: TGTGCCAGCAGCCTAAGGACAACGCAGTATTTT.

In this sample, this clonotype turned up many times. The chain carries TRBV29-1 and TRBJ2-1; D may match TRBD1 or TRBD2 (5 bases each). V shed 6 bases and J shed 0 bases, with 9 bases lying between them. The CDR3 covers 13 residues. Germline CDR1 reads SQVTM; CDR2 reads ANQGSEA. Written as DNA, the CDR3 is TGCAGCGTGGAGAGGGGCTCCTACAATGAGCAGTTCTTC. Translation gives CSVERGSYNEQFF.

This rearrangement joins TRBV29-1 to TRBJ2-2, with D possibly matching TRBD2 (6 bases). The CDR3 covers 16 residues. V was cut by 3 bases and J by 7 bases, with 21 bases left in between. Germline CDR1 SQVTM, CDR2 ANQGSEA. CDR3: CSVEAVQGRGNGELFF. In DNA form, the CDR3 reads TGCAGCGTTGAGGCCGTCCAAGGTCGCGGGAACGGGGAGCTGTTTTTT.

V is TRBV7-8 and J is TRBJ2-1, with D tentatively TRBD2 (5 bases). The CDR3 extends over 14 amino acids. CDR1 is SGHVS and CDR2 is FQNEAQ in the germline V gene. V was pared by 2 bases and J by 8 bases, with 13 bases between. CDR3 protein: CASSLYQGGHEQFF. The CDR3 coding sequence is TGTGCCAGCAGCTTATACCAAGGAGGCCATGAGCAGTTCTTC.

The table lists this clonotype with a few counts. The V gene is TRBV12-3 or TRBV12-4, the J gene TRBJ1-5; TRBD1 matches 8 bases. The V and J ends lost 5 bases and 0 bases, in that order; junction bases with no gene match: 9. The CDR3 spans 17 residues. The CDR3, as DNA: TGTGCCAGCAGTGAACAGGGGGAAAGGGCTAGCAATCAGCCCCAGCATTTT. Encoded protein: CASSEQGERASNQPQHF.

This clonotype was recorded many times. The chain combines TRBV6-1 with TRBJ1-3; no firm D call. Looked up from germline, CDR1 is MNHNS and CDR2 is SASEGT. This CDR3 is built from 14 residues. V lost 6 bases to trimming and J lost 0 bases, with 9 bases between them. The CDR3 region has the DNA TGTGCCAGCAGCCTGACGATCTCTGGAAACACCATATATTTT. Translated, it gives CASSLTISGNTIYF.

The chain links TRBV5-1 to TRBJ2-7; D possibly corresponds to TRBD1 (6 bases). This CDR3 spans 15 amino acids. Germline CDR1 SGHRS, CDR2 YFSETQ. The V end lost 2 bases, the J end lost 3 bases, and 15 bases lay between the germline ends. For the CDR3, the DNA is TGCGCCAGCAGCTTCCCCCCGCAGGGGAACTACGAGCAGTACTTC. The encoded protein is CASSFPPQGNYEQYF.

The rearrangement links TRBV11-3 to TRBJ1-1; 7 bases fit TRBD1. The length of the CDR3 is 15 residues. The germline V gene has CDR1 SGHNT and CDR2 YENEEA. V shed 5 bases and J 0 bases; nucleotides not matched to a gene: 6. Here the CDR3 DNA reads TGTGCCAGCAGCCACAGGGGACAGTTGAACACTGAAGCTTTCTTT. Translating gives CASSHRGQLNTEAFF.

V gene TRBV7-6 combines with J gene TRBJ2-2; 11 bases map to TRBD1. Germline-derived CDR1 and CDR2 are SGHVS and FNYEAQ. The CDR3 extends over 15 amino acids. V shed 5 bases and J 4 bases; nucleotides not matched to a gene: 3. The chain's CDR3 is CASSGGQGVTGELFF. CDR3 DNA sequence: TGTGCCAGCAGCGGGGGACAGGGGGTCACCGGGGAGCTGTTTTTT.

The chain links TRBV5-1 to TRBJ2-1; 10 nucleotides align to TRBD2. Trimming cost V 0 bases and J 9 bases; bases outside gene matches: 15. The CDR3 has 18 residues. Germline V lookup: CDR1 SGHRS, CDR2 YFSETQ. The CDR3 loop is CASSLVPPRASGRGEQFF. The DNA for the CDR3 is TGCGCCAGCAGCTTGGTCCCGCCACGGGCTAGCGGGAGAGGTGAGCAGTTCTTC.

J is TRBJ1-3 and V is TRBV4-1; D gene uncertain. The V gene lost 1 base and the J gene lost 4 bases, with 14 bases spanning the gap. The CDR3 runs 16 residues. CDR1 MGHRA and CDR2 YSYEKL come from the germline V gene. The DNA of the CDR3 is TGCGCCAGCAGCCAAGGTACGGGTCAAAGGGGAAACACCATATATTTT. Translating gives CASSQGTGQRGNTIYF.

V gene TRBV18 combines with J gene TRBJ2-7; tentatively, D is TRBD1 or TRBD2 (6 bases each). The germline V gene has CDR1 KGHSH and CDR2 LQKENI. The CDR3 has 15 residues. Deletions cut 3 bases from V and 6 bases from J, with 18 bases between. CDR3 DNA sequence: TGTGCCAGCTCACCGGAGACAGGAGGGGGGTTCGAGCAGTACTTC. Translating gives CASSPETGGGFEQYF.

The rearrangement uses TRBV5-1 and TRBJ2-3, with 8 bases aligning to TRBD1. Germline loops: CDR1 SGHRS, CDR2 YFSETQ. This CDR3 spans 15 amino acids. V shed 4 bases, J shed 4 bases, and the junction held 8 bases outside the gene matches. Here the CDR3 DNA reads TGCGCCAGCAGCCTGTCAGGGGGCAGCCCAGATACGCAGTATTTT. Amino acid sequence: CASSLSGGSPDTQYF. Full variable domain (outside the CDR3, taken from reference TRBV5-1 and TRBJ2-3): KAGVTQTPRYLIKTRGQQVTLSCSPISGHRSVSWYQQTPGQGLQFLFEYFSETQRNKGNFPGRFSGRQFSNSRSEMNVSTLELGDSALYLCASSLSGGSPDTQYFGPGTRLTVL.

This clonotype has just a few counts. The chain uses TRBV5-1 and TRBJ1-1; tentatively, D is TRBD1 (5 bases). Trimming took off 1 base at V and 3 bases at J, with 10 bases between the two ends. CDR1 is SGHRS and CDR2 is YFSETQ in the germline V gene. The CDR3 totals 14 residues. The CDR3 sequence: CASSLYDRDTEAFF. The CDR3 bases are TGCGCCAGCAGCTTGTACGACAGAGACACTGAAGCTTTCTTT.

The chain has TRBV12-3 or TRBV12-4 and TRBJ2-5; TRBD2 aligns across 7 bases. The V gene end was trimmed by 2 bases and the J gene end by 1 base; junction bases not matched to a gene: 10. This CDR3 spans 17 amino acids. The CDR3 region is CASSLLRGGTTQETQYF. CDR3 in DNA: TGTGCCAGCAGTTTATTACGGGGAGGGACTACCCAAGAGACCCAGTACTTC.

This clonotype was found a few times. This rearrangement joins TRBV7-9 to TRBJ2-2; D is perhaps TRBD2 (5 bases). Trimming stripped 4 bases from V and 4 bases from J, with 10 bases between. Germline CDR1 reads SEHNR; CDR2 reads FQNEAQ (reference sequence). The CDR3 runs to 14 residues. The chain's CDR3 is CASSSDAGTGELFF. DNA for the CDR3: TGTGCCAGCAGCTCAGACGCGGGCACCGGGGAGCTGTTTTTT.

The chain is built from TRBV23-1 and TRBJ2-3; the D gene is possibly TRBD2 (5 bases). TRBV23-1 is placed among ORFs of uncertain function. The germline V and J ends were trimmed by 2 bases and 4 bases, with 16 bases remaining between them. This CDR3 comprises 16 residues. CDR3 amino acids: CASSQPSGDGADTQYF. In nucleotides, the CDR3 is TGCGCCAGCAGTCAACCGTCCGGGGATGGGGCAGATACGCAGTATTTT.